This T cell receptor beta chain was retrieved from a study of blood T cell repertoires in COVID-19. Measured with immunoSEQ multiplex PCR; TCRdb has only the in-frame clones, and not every one. The table lists 200,000 to 250,000 clones, about 90% of them singletons. The ends were cut back, 7 bases at V and 0 bases at J, with 12 bases in the middle. The CDR3 is 14 amino acids. CDR1 is MNHEY and CDR2 is SVGAGI in the germline V gene. Sequencing was carried out using peripheral blood. The chain joins TRBV6-5 to TRBJ1-2; tentative D call: TRBD1 (5 bases). The clonotype was recovered from a woman aged 55-69 years with acute or convalescent COVID-19. The CDR3 reads CASTGREANYGYTF. The CDR3 bases are TGTGCCAGCACGGGCAGGGAAGCTAACTATGGCTACACCTTC.